What follows are 9 T cell receptor beta chains derived from one specimen sequenced in a study of beta chain features in type 1 diabetes. cDNA synthesis used the whole RNA isolate, giving expressed TCRB sequences. The protocol was immunoSEQ multiplex PCR, while the TCRdb copy is restricted to in-frame clones and leaves out a portion. The sample consists of roughly 60,000 clones, approximately 62% of them appearing once. The sequenced sample was Tregs from blood. The receptor set was obtained from a woman aged 18-35 years in good health.

This sequence joins TRBV5-1 and TRBJ2-1, with 10 bases identical to TRBD2. The CDR3 contains 15 residues. V lost 0 bases to trimming and J lost 5 bases; unmatched junction nucleotides: 2. CDR1 and CDR2 (germline): SGHRS, YFSETQ. CDR3 DNA sequence: TGCGCCAGCAGCTTGGGAGCGGGGGGGAACAATGAGCAGTTCTTC. This sequence encodes CASSLGAGGNNEQFF.

V usage is TRBV5-1 and J usage is TRBJ2-1; D not resolved. Looked up from germline, CDR1 is SGHRS and CDR2 is YFSETQ. Deletions cut 0 bases from V and 6 bases from J, with 7 bases between. The CDR3 is made up of 13 amino acids. The CDR3 protein is CASSLATGNEQFF. The CDR3 DNA reads TGCGCCAGCAGCTTGGCAACTGGCAATGAGCAGTTCTTC. The complete variable domain, with remaining parts taken from reference TRBV5-1 and TRBJ2-1, reads KAGVTQTPRYLIKTRGQQVTLSCSPISGHRSVSWYQQTPGQGLQFLFEYFSETQRNKGNFPGRFSGRQFSNSRSEMNVSTLELGDSALYLCASSLATGNEQFFGPGTRLTVL.

This chain connects TRBV2 to TRBJ2-1; TRBD2 matches 10 bases. Germline V CDR1 and CDR2: SNHLY, FYNNEI. Trimming at V came to 7 bases and at J to 5 bases, leaving 5 bases not matched to a gene. This CDR3 comprises 14 residues. The CDR3 protein is CASTSGGDHNEQFF. In DNA, the CDR3 is TGTGCCAGCACCAGCGGGGGGGATCACAATGAGCAGTTCTTC.

This clone was seen only once. V usage is TRBV19 and J usage is TRBJ1-5, with unresolved D. The germline V and J ends were trimmed by 3 bases and 0 bases, with 9 bases remaining between them. Germline CDR1 is LNHDA and CDR2 is SQIVND (reference sequence). The CDR3 has 15 amino acids. CDR3 in amino acids: CASSIVSYSNQPQHF. In DNA, the CDR3 is TGTGCCAGTAGTATTGTGTCCTATAGCAATCAGCCCCAGCATTTT.

This clone came up a few times. The junction and the germline gene differ at one end; a read error may be behind it. The chain employs TRBV7-9 and TRBJ1-2; D may be TRBD1 (5 bases). CDR1 SEHNR and CDR2 FQNEAQ come from the germline V gene (reference sequence). The CDR3 length is 13 residues. The CDR3 sequence is CASSPTGLTRGPF. CDR3 coding DNA: TGTGCCAGCAGCCCGACGGGACTCACGAGGGGCCCTTTC.

This clone was observed a few times. V usage is TRBV29-1 and J usage is TRBJ2-3, with D possibly matching TRBD2 (6 bases). There are 14 residues in the CDR3. Germline-derived CDR1 and CDR2 are SQVTM and ANQGSEA. V lost 4 bases and J 2 bases, leaving 13 bases between the germline ends. The CDR3 coding sequence is TGCAGCGTTGCCGTCTCGGGAGCCACAGATACGCAGTATTTT. Translated, it gives CSVAVSGATDTQYF.

The table lists this clone with a few counts. V is TRBV7-9 and J is TRBJ2-1, with D possibly being TRBD2 (6 bases). The V gene lost 2 bases and the J gene lost 9 bases, with 8 bases spanning the gap. The CDR3 is 12 amino acids. From germline, CDR1 is SEHNR and CDR2 FQNEAQ (reference sequence). This chain's CDR3 is CASSLPGGEQFF. In nucleotides, the CDR3 is TGTGCCAGCAGCTTACCCGGGGGTGAGCAGTTCTTC. The full variable domain, rest sourced from reference TRBV7-9 and TRBJ2-1, is DTGVSQNPRHKITKRGQNVTFRCDPISEHNRLYWYRQTLGQGPEFLTYFQNEAQLEKSRLLSDRFSAERPKGSFSTLEIQRTEQGDSAMYLCASSLPGGEQFFGPGTRLTVL.

This clone occurred a few times. The chain links TRBV6-1 to TRBJ1-1, with TRBD1 identical over 9 bases. Germline V lookup: CDR1 MNHNS, CDR2 SASEGT. Trimming removed 8 bases from V and 6 bases from J; junction bases left unmatched: 13. This CDR3 spans 15 amino acids. The CDR3 bases are TGTGCCAGCTTACCCGGACAGGGGTCGGAGGCTGAAGCTTTCTTT. It is translated as CASLPGQGSEAEAFF.

CDR3 DNA: TGTGCCATCAGTGCGGCCCCTCTAGCGGGGACCTACGAGCAGTACTTC. Its protein product is CAISAAPLAGTYEQYF. This rearrangement joins TRBV10-3 to TRBJ2-5; 9 bases line up with TRBD2. The J call may not be correct, given that the DNA end is closer to TRBJ2-7. The length of the CDR3 is 16 residues. Per the germline V gene, CDR1 is ENHRY and CDR2 is SYGVKD.